Only a few counts were recorded for the clone carrying this TCR beta chain. The antigen is not known. V was shortened by 4 bases and J by 0 bases, with 12 bases between the two germline ends. The germline CDR1 and CDR2 sequences are MDHEN and SYDVKM. The CDR3 runs 15 residues. The sample originates from a study of radiotherapy plus CTLA-4 blockade in lung cancer. Overall study results and limits: Strongest reported response predictors: early blood clone changes and post-radiation interferon-beta.

This table comes from immunoSEQ multiplex PCR, and its TCRdb copy is limited to in-frame clones, with some not included. The sample records 85,000 to 95,000 clones, 82% being singletons. V is TRBV28 and J is TRBJ1-2, with D unclear. The sample was peripheral blood, taken from a patient treated with radiotherapy plus ipilimumab. The receptor's source is a human donor with non-small cell lung cancer that progressed on radiotherapy plus ipilimumab. The DNA for the CDR3 is TGTGCCAGCAGTTCTGCGGACGCGACTAACTATGGCTACACCTTC. Its translation is CASSSADATNYGYTF.